Each of the 3 T cell receptor beta chains below was sequenced from the same sample in a study of T cell repertoires in breast cancer. During the second nested PCR, blocking oligonucleotides suppressed genes that were not paired. TCRdb recomputed calls from the emulsion pairing reads with MiXCR, one row per CDR3 protein. The sample holds roughly 39,000 distinct CDR3 sequences, under 60% seen once. Primers covering all TCR V genes were used in emulsion RT-PCR on CD8+ T cells. Sequenced input: CD8+ T cells. The receptors shown here come from a pool of human donors with breast cancer or a healthy control (not recorded which).

This clonotype showed up just a few times. V gene TRBV6-2 or TRBV6-3 combines with J gene TRBJ2-3; no clear D. Trimming shortened V by 5 bases and J by 6 bases, and 9 bases separated the two germline ends. The CDR3 contains 12 residues. Germline-derived CDR1 and CDR2 are MNHEY and SVGEGT. The CDR3 protein is CASSARRDTQYF. In nucleotides, the CDR3 is TGTGCCAGCAGTGCCCGTCGGGATACGCAGTATTTT.

This clonotype has just a few counts. The chain couples TRBV5-4 to TRBJ1-1; D ambiguous. V lost 4 bases to trimming and J lost 0 bases, with 10 bases between them. This CDR3 is 14 amino acids long. From germline, CDR1 is SGHNT and CDR2 YYREEE (reference sequence). This CDR3 is CASSPAGMNTEAFF. CDR3 coding DNA: TGTGCCAGCAGCCCGGCCGGGATGAACACTGAAGCTTTCTTT. Full variable domain (rest looked up from reference TRBV5-4 and TRBJ1-1): ETGVTQSPTHLIKTRGQQVTLRCSSQSGHNTVSWYQQALGQGPQFIFQYYREEENGRGNFPPRFSGLQFPNYSSELNVNALELDDSALYLCASSPAGMNTEAFFGQGTRLTVV.

With regard to this clonotype: With a much larger clone just one base away, this may be a read error. The chain couples TRBV15 to TRBJ1-2; no definite D call. Germline V gives CDR1 LNHNV, CDR2 YYDKDF (reference sequence). The CDR3 extends over 14 amino acids. V lost 0 bases, J lost 7 bases, and 12 bases lay in between. The CDR3 loop reads CATSRDESEAGYTF. The CDR3 region has the DNA TGTGCCACCAGCAGAGACGAATCCGAGGCTGGCTACACCTTC.